This T cell receptor (beta chain) was profiled in a study of cytomegalovirus exposure and HLA in healthy donors. A word on this clone: Its target is not known.

Study outcomes and limitations: Rare TCR sequences dominated, though some public TCRs recurred in many donors.

Data came from immunoSEQ multiplex PCR; TCRdb stores just in-frame clones and leaves some out. The sample records a few hundred thousand clones, approximately 80% being singletons. This clonotype was sampled from a woman aged 25 to 39 in good health and CMV-seropositive. The specimen sequenced was PBMCs.

The DNA of the CDR3 is TGCGCCAGCAGCCAAGATATAGCGGGAGGTCGGTACGAGCAGTACTTC. It translates to CASSQDIAGGRYEQYF. The V gene is TRBV4-3, the J gene TRBJ2-7; 10 bases match TRBD2. The CDR3 runs to 16 residues. Looked up from germline, CDR1 is LGHNA and CDR2 is YSLEER. V shed 0 bases and J 4 bases; nucleotides not matched to a gene: 6.